These 20 T cell receptor beta chains originate from one sample sequenced in a study of shared T cell receptors in the human thymus. Produced via immunoSEQ multiplex PCR; TCRdb's table is partial and in-frame only. This table has 550,000 to 800,000 clones, 70% to 90% appearing once. These data are also associated with another study on human thymus T cells.

Source material: thymocytes. The receptor source for this set is a girl under three years old with a congenital heart defect.

This clone was seen once. V is TRBV6-5 and J is TRBJ1-1; TRBD1 matches at 7 bases. Trimming cost V 2 bases and J 1 base; bases outside gene matches: 1. Germline V gene sequence: CDR1 MNHEY, CDR2 SVGAGI. This CDR3 spans 14 amino acids. The CDR3 DNA sequence: TGTGCCAGCAGTTACGACAGGGAGAACACTGAAGCTTTCTTT. It yields the protein CASSYDRENTEAFF.

The genes are TRBV7-9 and TRBJ1-1; 7 bases agree with TRBD1. There are 14 residues in the CDR3. Germline trimming cut 4 bases from V and 3 bases from J; bases unmatched to any gene: 5. Germline CDR1 is SEHNR and CDR2 is FQNEAQ (reference sequence). The CDR3 region is CASSSRTGDTEAFF. The CDR3 DNA follows: TGTGCCAGCAGCTCCCGGACAGGAGACACTGAAGCTTTCTTT.

The chain couples TRBV18 to TRBJ2-7; D not resolved. Germline CDR1 is KGHSH and CDR2 is LQKENI. This CDR3 is built from 13 residues. The ends were cut back, 3 bases at V and 1 base at J, with 7 bases in the middle. CDR3 nucleotide sequence: TGTGCCAGCTCACCTGTCAGGTCCTACGAGCAGTACTTC. It codes for CASSPVRSYEQYF. The full variable domain, rest sourced from reference TRBV18 and TRBJ2-7, is NAGVMQNPRHLVRRRGQEARLRCSPMKGHSHVYWYRQLPEEGLKFMVYLQKENIIDESGMPKERFSAEFPKEGPSILRIQQVVRGDSAAYFCASSPVRSYEQYFGPGTRLTVT.

The genes are TRBV25-1 and TRBJ2-7, with TRBD1 matching 7 bases. With V trimmed by 4 bases and J by 4 bases, 10 bases remained unmatched. Looked up from germline, CDR1 is MGHDK and CDR2 is SYGVNS. This CDR3 has 15 amino acids. Here the CDR3 reads CASSVPGTATYEQYF. The CDR3 DNA reads TGTGCCAGCAGTGTTCCAGGGACAGCGACGTACGAGCAGTACTTC.

The chain recombines TRBV5-1 with TRBJ2-1; 9 bases agree with TRBD1. V lost 4 bases and J lost 9; bases outside the gene matches: 8. CDR1 and CDR2 from the germline V gene are SGHRS and YFSETQ. CDR3 size: 14 residues. The CDR3: CASSAGTGSGEQFF. CDR3 nucleotide sequence: TGCGCCAGCAGCGCCGGGACAGGGTCGGGTGAGCAGTTCTTC.

The gene calls are TRBV28 and TRBJ2-7, with a tentative D call TRBD2 (5 bases). Germline CDR1 and CDR2: MDHEN and SYDVKM. V shed 5 bases and J shed 7 bases, with 9 bases lying between them. The CDR3 spans 11 residues. The CDR3 bases are TGTGCCAGCAGTGGGCCGGGGGAGCAGTACTTC. It yields the protein CASSGPGEQYF.

This clone was seen once. The rearrangement links TRBV6-5 to TRBJ2-1; D unclear. Germline V gene data show CDR1 as MNHEY and CDR2 as SVGAGI. The CDR3 runs to 11 residues. V was trimmed by 6 bases and J by 3 bases, leaving 3 bases between them. The CDR3 spells CASSRYNEQFF. CDR3 in DNA: TGTGCCAGCAGCCGCTACAATGAGCAGTTCTTC.

The rearrangement links TRBV30 to TRBJ1-2; the D gene is possibly TRBD1 (5 bases). Germline CDR1 reads GTSNPN; CDR2 reads SVGIG (reference sequence). There are 15 residues in the CDR3. V gave up 3 bases and J gave up 4 bases, with 18 bases separating them. CDR3 sequence reads: CAWRVNAGYGYGYTF. CDR3 sequence (DNA): TGTGCCTGGAGAGTTAATGCAGGGTATGGCTATGGCTACACCTTC.

This chain connects TRBV19 to TRBJ1-1; D unclear. The germline gives CDR1 LNHDA, CDR2 SQIVND (reference sequence). V lost 4 bases and J lost 1, with 19 bases in between. The CDR3 sequence is 17 residues long. The CDR3 loop reads CASSTAGGRQRNTEAFF. In nucleotides, the CDR3 is TGTGCCAGTAGTACCGCGGGAGGGCGCCAGCGGAACACTGAAGCTTTCTTT.

V and J are TRBV14 and TRBJ2-7; 8 nucleotides line up with TRBD1. V was pared by 4 bases and J by 2 bases, with 7 bases of the junction left unmatched. Germline V gene sequence: CDR1 SGHDN, CDR2 FVKESK. The CDR3 is made up of 15 amino acids. CDR3: CASSLKDRAPYEQYF. The CDR3 nucleotides are TGTGCCAGCAGCCTTAAGGACAGGGCCCCCTACGAGCAGTACTTC.

The chain combines TRBV5-4 with TRBJ1-1; a weak D match, TRBD1 (5 bases). Looked up from germline, CDR1 is SGHNT and CDR2 is YYREEE (reference sequence). This CDR3 region has 15 residues. V dropped 5 bases and J dropped 1 base, with 15 bases sitting between them. The CDR3 reads CASSRGGSENTEAFF. CDR3 coding DNA: TGTGCCAGCAGTCGGGGGGGTTCGGAGAACACTGAAGCTTTCTTT.

This clone was recorded once. Relative to the germline gene, one junction end is altered; a read error may explain this. This rearrangement joins TRBV2 to TRBJ1-1, with D tentatively TRBD1 (5 bases). Germline values: CDR1 SNHLY, CDR2 FYNNEI. The CDR3 consists of 13 residues. This CDR3 is CANSGTDSLEAFF. In DNA form, the CDR3 reads TGTGCCAACAGTGGGACGGACTCCCTTGAAGCTTTCTTT.

The chain uses TRBV27 and TRBJ1-6; D is undetermined. Trimming shortened V by 3 bases and J by 7 bases, and 10 bases separated the two germline ends. CDR3 length: 14 residues. Germline CDR1 reads MNHEY; CDR2 reads SMNVEV (reference sequence). This CDR3 is CASSLVRKNSPLHF. The CDR3 DNA reads as TGTGCCAGCAGTTTGGTCAGAAAGAATTCACCCCTCCACTTT.

The gene calls are TRBV28 and TRBJ2-7, with D perhaps TRBD2 (5 bases). Looked up from germline, CDR1 is MDHEN and CDR2 is SYDVKM. The CDR3 sequence is 13 residues long. The V end lost 7 bases, the J end lost 5 bases, and 15 bases lay between the germline ends. The CDR3 sequence: CASTQPGSHEQYF. The CDR3 DNA is TGTGCCAGCACCCAGCCGGGGTCCCACGAGCAGTACTTC.

This sequence joins TRBV14 and TRBJ1-1; TRBD1 aligns across 7 bases. The CDR3 loop spans 15 amino acids. Germline loops: CDR1 SGHDN, CDR2 FVKESK. The V and J ends lost 1 base and 3 bases, in that order; junction bases with no gene match: 5. For the CDR3, the DNA is TGTGCCAGCAGCCAAGGGACAGGAGGGCACACTGAAGCTTTCTTT. It codes for CASSQGTGGHTEAFF.

The gene calls are TRBV27 and TRBJ1-1, with a tentative D call TRBD1 (6 bases). Trimming took 6 bases from V and 4 from J, leaving 24 bases between them. Per the germline V gene, CDR1 is MNHEY and CDR2 is SMNVEV (reference sequence). The CDR3 is 17 amino acids. The CDR3 coding sequence is TGTGCCAGCAGCCTAGGGGGTTCGGGGGGCGTAGGCACTGAAGCTTTCTTT. The encoded protein is CASSLGGSGGVGTEAFF.

This clone was counted only a few times. The CDR3 reads CASSSPSGGQYF. The CDR3 coding sequence is TGTGCCAGTAGTTCCCCTTCCGGCGGGCAGTACTTC. The chain employs TRBV19 and TRBJ2-7; D uncertain. Germline values: CDR1 LNHDA, CDR2 SQIVND (reference sequence). V was shortened by 5 bases and J by 9 bases, with 14 bases between the two germline ends. There are 12 residues in the CDR3.

The V call is TRBV27, the J call TRBJ1-4; D is perhaps TRBD1 (6 bases). CDR3 length: 16 residues. CDR1 MNHEY and CDR2 SMNVEV come from the germline V gene (reference sequence). Trimming removed 5 bases from V and 3 bases from J, with 16 bases in between. The CDR3 spells CASSPEAGQPNEKLFF. The DNA for the CDR3 is TGTGCCAGCAGTCCCGAGGCCGGACAGCCTAATGAAAAACTGTTTTTT.

This chain joins TRBV12-5 and TRBJ2-1; 12 nucleotides match TRBD2. With 0 bases clipped from V and 4 bases from J, the junction kept 4 bases outside the gene matches. The CDR3 extends over 17 amino acids. Per the germline V gene, CDR1 is LGHNT and CDR2 is FRNRAP. CDR3 sequence: CASGLVLAGGSYNEQFF. The CDR3 DNA is TGTGCTAGTGGTTTGGTACTAGCGGGGGGATCTTACAATGAGCAGTTCTTC. The complete variable domain, with remaining parts taken from reference TRBV12-5 and TRBJ2-1, reads DARVTQTPRHKVTEMGQEVTMRCQPILGHNTVFWYRQTMMQGLELLAYFRNRAPLDDSGMPKDRFSAEMPDATLATLKIQPSEPRDSAVYFCASGLVLAGGSYNEQFFGPGTRLTVL.

The chain recombines TRBV20-1 with TRBJ1-2; D call uncertain. V dropped 4 bases and J dropped 4 bases, with 4 bases sitting between them. The CDR3 contains 10 residues. From germline, CDR1 is DFQATT and CDR2 SNEGSKA (reference sequence). CDR3 nucleotides: TGCAGTGCTACCCTCTATGGCTACACCTTC. This encodes CSATLYGYTF.